These T cell receptor beta chains were read from a single sample in a study of blood T cell repertoires in COVID-19. Sequenced by immunoSEQ multiplex PCR; TCRdb stores in-frame clones only, minus some. The profile covers 41,000 or so clones, with around 90% appearing a single time and about 4.3% taken by the ten largest. What was sequenced was peripheral blood. These TCRs come from a man aged 55 to 70 with acute or convalescent COVID-19. The CDR3 runs from the conserved cysteine through the conserved F or W. Fields, in order: D gene, V gene, J gene, clone size, CDR3 DNA, CDR3 protein. The D gene is left open where the match is weak. Expanded clones get a size class; other rows say once, few or many, or leave the size out.

>TRBD2|TRBV7-6|TRBJ2-2|.
TGTGCCAGCAGCAAAGCAGCAAGCGGGGGAAACACCGGGGAGCTGTTTTTT
CASSKAASGGNTGELFF
>TRBD1|TRBV3-1/TRBV3-2|TRBJ1-2|once
TGTGCCAGCAGCCTCCGACAGGGATATGGCTACACCTTC
CASSLRQGYGYTF
>TRBD1|TRBV5-4|TRBJ1-2|.
TGTGCCAGCAGCGCGACAGGGGGCCGTGGCTACACCTTC
CASSATGGRGYTF
>TRBD1|TRBV25-1|TRBJ1-1|few
TGTGCCAGCAGACTCACAGGGGTGAACACTGAAGCTTTCTTT
CASRLTGVNTEAFF
>.|TRBV7-9|TRBJ2-5|.
TGTGCCAGCAGCTTAGAACGGGGTATCGAGACCCAGTACTTC
CASSLERGIETQYF
>.|TRBV5-4|TRBJ1-5|.
TGTGCCAGCAGCTTGCCAGATCAGCCCCAGCATTTT
CASSLPDQPQHF
>.|TRBV27|TRBJ1-2|.
TGTGCCAGCAGTCCACGGGGGGCTGGCTACACCTTC
CASSPRGAGYTF
>.|TRBV2|TRBJ2-7|few
TGTGCCAGCAGGAGGGACAACTACGAGCAGTACTTC
CASRRDNYEQYF
>TRBD2|TRBV24-1|TRBJ2-3|.
TGTGCCACCAGCGACTCTAGCGGGGCGTACACAGATACGCAGTATTTT
CATSDSSGAYTDTQYF
>.|TRBV5-6|TRBJ1-1|.
TGTGCCAGCAGCTCGTGGAGCTCAGGGGACACTGAAGCTTTCTTT
CASSSWSSGDTEAFF
>.|TRBV20-1|TRBJ2-5|.
TGCAGTGCTAGTACGCAGGGCCCCGCGCGAGAGACCCAGTACTTC
CSASTQGPARETQYF
>TRBD1|TRBV7-8|TRBJ1-2|.
TGTGCCAGCAGCTCCGTGACAGGGGACTATGGCTACACCTTC
CASSSVTGDYGYTF
>TRBD1|TRBV4-2|TRBJ2-5|.
TGTGCCAGCAGCCTCCCCACCGGGACAGGGGCGGAGACCCAGTACTTC
CASSLPTGTGAETQYF
>TRBD1|TRBV29-1|TRBJ1-5|.
TGCAGCGTTCGGGACAGTAACAATCAGCCCCAGCATTTT
CSVRDSNNQPQHF
>TRBD1|TRBV18|TRBJ1-5|.
TGTGCCAGCTCACCGGGACAGAGCAATCAGCCCCAGCATTTT
CASSPGQSNQPQHF
>TRBD1|TRBV30|TRBJ1-5|.
TGTGCCTGGAGTACCAGGGGGAATCAGCCCCAGCATTTT
CAWSTRGNQPQHF
>.|TRBV30|TRBJ1-6|.
TGTGCCTGGAGTGTTGAGGGGGTATGGTCACCCCTCCACTTT
CAWSVEGVWSPLHF
>.|TRBV5-6|TRBJ2-7|.
TGTGCCAGCAGCTTGAGACAGACTTACTACGAGCAGTACTTC
CASSLRQTYYEQYF
>.|TRBV6-5|TRBJ1-2|.
TGTGCCAGCGCGTCGACAGGCCTCTTTGGCTACACCTTC
CASASTGLFGYTF
>TRBD1|TRBV7-2|TRBJ1-5|.
TGTGCCAGCAGCCGGGACAGGAGTAGCAATCAGCCCCAGCATTTT
CASSRDRSSNQPQHF
>TRBD1|TRBV7-9|TRBJ1-5|.
TGTGCCAGCAGCTCCCAGCCGGGACAGGGGGCTTGTCAGCCCCAGCATTTT
CASSSQPGQGACQPQHF
>.|TRBV4-2|TRBJ1-4|.
TGTGCCAGCAGCCAAGATGAGGGGGCTAATGAAAAACTGTTTTTT
CASSQDEGANEKLFF
>TRBD2|TRBV7-2|TRBJ2-2|once
TGTGCCAGCAGCTTACTAGCGGGGGCAACCACCGGGGAGCTGTTTTTT
CASSLLAGATTGELFF
>TRBD1|TRBV25-1|TRBJ2-2|.
TGTGCCAGCAGCCCTACCGGGACAGGGGGCGCAAACACCGGGGAGCTGTTTTTT
CASSPTGTGGANTGELFF
>.|TRBV15|TRBJ2-1|once
TGTGCCACCAGCAGAAACAAGCCCGGGGGTGAGCAGTTCTTC
CATSRNKPGGEQFF
>.|TRBV7-2|TRBJ1-3|.
TGTGCCAGCGGAACAGGGTTTTCAGGAAACACCATATATTTT
CASGTGFSGNTIYF
>TRBD1|TRBV3-1/TRBV3-2|TRBJ1-5|.
TGTGCCAGCAGCCGATCGACAGGGGAGAGCAATCAGCCCCAGCATTTT
CASSRSTGESNQPQHF
>.|TRBV6-2/TRBV6-3|TRBJ2-7|.
TGTGCCAGCAGTTACTCGGGACAAGCAAAAGCCTCCTACGAGCAGTACTTC
CASSYSGQAKASYEQYF
>.|TRBV11-2|TRBJ1-1|.
TGTGCCAGCAGCTTAGGACTTTCCCCCACTGAAGCTTTCTTT
CASSLGLSPTEAFF
>TRBD1|TRBV19|TRBJ1-1|.
TGTGCCAGTAGTATGTGGACAGGGGGGTTCGGGAACACTGAAGCTTTCTTT
CASSMWTGGFGNTEAFF
>.|TRBV5-6|TRBJ1-2|.
TGTGCCAGCAGCTTGGAGGATGCGGCAAGGAAATACTATGGCTACACCTTC
CASSLEDAARKYYGYTF
>.|TRBV12-2|TRBJ2-7|.
TGTGCAAGTCGCTTATGTTTTCTTAATATTTACGAGCAGTACTTC
CASRLCFLNIYEQYF
>TRBD1|TRBV9|TRBJ2-1|.
TGTGCCAGCAGCGTAGGAACAGGGGGCTCTTACAATGAGCAGTTCTTC
CASSVGTGGSYNEQFF
>TRBD2|TRBV5-1|TRBJ2-1|.
TGCGCCAGCAGCTTATATAGCGGGGGCAATGAGCAGTTCTTC
CASSLYSGGNEQFF
>TRBD1|TRBV11-2|TRBJ2-5|once
TGTGCCAGCAGCTTAGTAACAGGGGCGCGAGAGACCCAGTACTTC
CASSLVTGARETQYF
>.|TRBV7-9|TRBJ1-1|.
TGTGCCAGCAGCGACGTTGGCTGGACGGGACAAGATCGTGGTGAAGCTTTCTTT
CASSDVGWTGQDRGEAFF
>.|TRBV7-2|TRBJ1-5|.
TGTGCCAGCAGCTTAGAGGCCGCGGGCAATCAGCCCCAGCATTTT
CASSLEAAGNQPQHF
>TRBD1|TRBV15|TRBJ1-2|once
TGTGCCACCAGCGCGGGGGGACAGAACAACTATGGCTACACCTTC
CATSAGGQNNYGYTF
>TRBD1|TRBV6-6|TRBJ1-1|once
TGTGCCAGCAGCCAGGGGACAGGGAACACTGAAGCTTTCTTT
CASSQGTGNTEAFF
>.|TRBV6-5|TRBJ1-1|.
TGTGCCAGCCAGGGGACCCTGAACACTGAAGCTTTCTTT
CASQGTLNTEAFF
>TRBD1|TRBV5-1|TRBJ1-2|.
TGCGCCAGCAGCCAAGGGGGCACTGGCTATGGCTACACCTTC
CASSQGGTGYGYTF
>TRBD1|TRBV6-6|TRBJ2-1|.
TGTGCCAGCAGTTCCCGACAGGGTATTGCGCAGTTCTTC
CASSSRQGIAQFF
>TRBD2|TRBV11-3|TRBJ2-1|.
TGTGCCAGCAGCTCCGGGACTAGCGGGGAGCAGTTCTTC
CASSSGTSGEQFF
>TRBD2|TRBV28|TRBJ2-1|.
TGTGCCAGCAACAATTATGGAGCGGGGGGTGTAAATGAGCAGTTCTTC
CASNNYGAGGVNEQFF
>.|TRBV5-4|TRBJ1-6|.
TGTGCCAGCAGCGGATATAGCCCGAGCTCCTATAATTCACCCCTCCACTTT
CASSGYSPSSYNSPLHF
>.|TRBV12-3/TRBV12-4|TRBJ1-2|.
TGTGCCAGTACCGGGACGGGACTCAGCTACACCTTC
CASTGTGLSYTF
>TRBD1|TRBV4-3|TRBJ1-1|.
TGCGCCAGCAGCCAAGGGGGGACGACAGGGGGATGGCCTGAAGCTTTCTTT
CASSQGGTTGGWPEAFF
>.|TRBV27|TRBJ1-1|.
TGTGCCACCGCCTTGGGTCGGGGGAACACTGAAGCTTTCTTT
CATALGRGNTEAFF